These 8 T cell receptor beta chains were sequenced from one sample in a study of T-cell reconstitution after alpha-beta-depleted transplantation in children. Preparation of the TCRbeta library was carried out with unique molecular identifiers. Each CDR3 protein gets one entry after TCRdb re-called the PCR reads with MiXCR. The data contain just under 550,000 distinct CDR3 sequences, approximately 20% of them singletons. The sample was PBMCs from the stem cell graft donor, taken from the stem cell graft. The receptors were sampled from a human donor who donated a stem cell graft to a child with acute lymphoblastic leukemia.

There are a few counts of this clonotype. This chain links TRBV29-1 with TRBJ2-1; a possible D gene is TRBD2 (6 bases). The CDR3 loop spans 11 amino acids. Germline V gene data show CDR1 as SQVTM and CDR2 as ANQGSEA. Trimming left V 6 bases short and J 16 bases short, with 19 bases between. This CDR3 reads CSVGGTGTYFF. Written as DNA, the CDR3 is TGCAGCGTGGGAGGAACCGGGACTTACTTCTTC.

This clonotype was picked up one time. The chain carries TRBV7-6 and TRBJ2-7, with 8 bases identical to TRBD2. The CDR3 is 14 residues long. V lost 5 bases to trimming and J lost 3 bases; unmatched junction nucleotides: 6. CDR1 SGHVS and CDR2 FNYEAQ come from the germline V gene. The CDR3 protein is CASSKPGTSYEQYF. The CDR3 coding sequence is TGTGCCAGCAGCAAACCCGGGACTAGCTACGAGCAGTACTTC.

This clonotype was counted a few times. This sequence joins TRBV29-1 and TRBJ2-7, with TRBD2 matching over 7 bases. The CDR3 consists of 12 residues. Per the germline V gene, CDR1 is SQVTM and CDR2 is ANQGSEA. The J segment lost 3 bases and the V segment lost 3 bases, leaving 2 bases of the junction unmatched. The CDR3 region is CSVDTGGYEQYF. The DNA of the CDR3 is TGCAGCGTTGATACGGGGGGCTACGAGCAGTACTTC.

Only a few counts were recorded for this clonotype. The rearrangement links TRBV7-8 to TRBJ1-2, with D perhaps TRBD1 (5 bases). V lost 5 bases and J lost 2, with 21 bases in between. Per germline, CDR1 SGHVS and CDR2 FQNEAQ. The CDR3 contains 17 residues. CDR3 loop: CASSMIFTGQGNYGYTF. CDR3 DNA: TGTGCCAGCAGCATGATCTTCACAGGTCAGGGCAACTATGGCTACACCTTC.

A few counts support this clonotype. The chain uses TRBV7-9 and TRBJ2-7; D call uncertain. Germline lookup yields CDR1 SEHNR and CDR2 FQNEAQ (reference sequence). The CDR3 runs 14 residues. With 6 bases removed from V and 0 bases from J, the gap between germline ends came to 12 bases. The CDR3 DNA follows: TGTGCCAGCAGTCGAGCGCCGAGCTCCTACGAGCAGTACTTC. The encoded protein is CASSRAPSSYEQYF. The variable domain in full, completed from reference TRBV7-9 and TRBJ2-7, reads DTGVSQNPRHKITKRGQNVTFRCDPISEHNRLYWYRQTLGQGPEFLTYFQNEAQLEKSRLLSDRFSAERPKGSFSTLEIQRTEQGDSAMYLCASSRAPSSYEQYFGPGTRLTVT.

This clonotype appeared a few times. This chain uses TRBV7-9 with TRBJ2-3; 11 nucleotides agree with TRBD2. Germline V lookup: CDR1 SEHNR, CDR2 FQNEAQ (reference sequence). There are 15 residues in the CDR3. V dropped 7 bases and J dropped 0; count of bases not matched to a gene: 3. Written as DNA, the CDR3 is TGTGCCAGCACACGGACTAGCGGGAGCACAGATACGCAGTATTTT. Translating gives CASTRTSGSTDTQYF. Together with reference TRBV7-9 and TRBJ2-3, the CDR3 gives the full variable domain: DTGVSQNPRHKITKRGQNVTFRCDPISEHNRLYWYRQTLGQGPEFLTYFQNEAQLEKSRLLSDRFSAERPKGSFSTLEIQRTEQGDSAMYLCASTRTSGSTDTQYFGPGTRLTVL.

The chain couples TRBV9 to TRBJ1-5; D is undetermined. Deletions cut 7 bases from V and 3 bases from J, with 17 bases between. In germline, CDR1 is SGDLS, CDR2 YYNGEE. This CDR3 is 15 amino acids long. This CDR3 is CASSYGGSPNQPQHF. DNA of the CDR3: TGTGCCAGCTCGTATGGCGGCAGCCCCAATCAGCCCCAGCATTTT.

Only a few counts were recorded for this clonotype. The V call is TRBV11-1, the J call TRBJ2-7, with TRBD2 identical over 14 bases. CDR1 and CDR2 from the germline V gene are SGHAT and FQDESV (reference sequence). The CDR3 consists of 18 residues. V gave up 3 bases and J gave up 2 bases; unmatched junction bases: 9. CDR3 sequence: CASSLGLAGVPHAYEQYF. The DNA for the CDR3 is TGTGCCAGCAGCTTGGGACTAGCGGGAGTCCCACACGCCTACGAGCAGTACTTC.